This T cell receptor beta chain was captured by sequencing in a study of shared clonotypes between healthy human individuals. Study observations and caveats: Clonotype sharing across donors was expected to vary with sequencing depth. It was observed that roughly 4.8% of naive CD4 clonotypes were shared across a handful of donors.

Samples underwent the assay at deep level. In the source study's methods: ImmunoSEQ sequences covered only the junction and lacked quality scores; filtering therefore differed. TCRdb keeps only in-frame clones here, not all; method: immunoSEQ multiplex PCR. V, J and clone size were drawn from that table, and D and trimming were deduced from the DNA. The sample lists some 2 million clones, roughly 94% occurring once. In the case of this clone: Its antigen is still unknown.

CDR1 is SGHAT, CDR2 FQNNGV, per germline. The CDR3 length is 13 residues. V was cut by 4 bases and J by 0 bases, with 6 bases left in between. The sequenced material came from naive CD4+ T cells sorted from blood. Subset denoted: CD45RA+ positively selected. The sequence derives from a man between 18 and 29 years old in good health. The chain employs TRBV11-2 and TRBJ1-2; D gene ambiguous. CDR3 protein: CASSSGANYGYTF. The DNA of the CDR3 is TGTGCCAGCAGCTCAGGAGCTAACTATGGCTACACCTTC.